This T cell receptor beta chain was identified in a study of OX40 agonist ivuxolimab in advanced cancers. About the study: Dose-escalation patients suffered from hepatocellular carcinoma, melanoma, renal cell or head and neck cancer. Study-wide points: Researchers report that CD8+ T cells had, on average, more expanded clones than CD4+. Clonal expansion from baseline to week 6 occurred in both CD4+ and CD8+ T cells.

Autoimmune disease history or systemic immunosuppression was exclusionary. The repertoire was sequenced with immunoSEQ multiplex PCR; TCRdb's copy has only in-frame clones and lacks some. Of under 100,000 clones in the sample, about 88% were seen once. The trim removed 0 bases at V and 1 base at J, leaving 5 bases unmatched. The length of the CDR3 is 18 residues. Germline CDR1 and CDR2: SGHDT and YYEEEE. Of note for this clone: Its antigen is not identified.

This specimen was CD4+ or CD8+ T cells sorted from blood, taken in a trial of the OX40 agonist ivuxolimab. The genes are TRBV5-6 and TRBJ2-3; 13 bases are a match to TRBD2. The sequence was collected from an adult with an advanced solid tumor such as melanoma, head and neck, liver or kidney cancer. The CDR3 protein is CASSLVTSGRAGTDTQYF. CDR3 nucleotides: TGTGCCAGCAGCTTGGTAACTAGCGGGAGGGCCGGCACAGATACGCAGTATTTT.